The T cell receptor (beta chain) under discussion was sequenced for a study of pediatric ulcerative colitis (dated by TCRdb to the late 2010s). With respect to the entire study: Of the ulcerative colitis patients, about seven had pancolitis and two had left-sided colitis, and histology in every patient was consistent with ulcerative colitis. From fewer than ten newly diagnosed, treatment-naive pediatric ulcerative colitis patients and a few non-IBD control children, paired blood and rectal samples were collected. The Pediatric Ulcerative Colitis Activity Index classified a couple of patients as having mild disease, several as having moderate disease and three as having acute severe colitis.

Comments on this clone: Its antigen has not been determined. Base qualities are not at hand, and no much larger clone is one base apart.

Spanning cysteine to phenylalanine, the CDR3 consists of 11 amino acids. This entry keeps only the CDR3 DNA: 33 bases, framed from base 1. V is reduced by 4 bases and J by 10 bases, leaving a spacing of 11 bases between them. Per the germline V gene (reference sequence), GTSNPN is the CDR1 and SVGIG is the CDR2. Study-level results and caveats: Autologous blood-rectal clonal overlap was significantly higher in ulcerative colitis patients than in controls, suggesting increased T cell trafficking to inflamed tissue. For technical reasons, substantially fewer templates were yielded by the blood samples of two patients, and these blood samples were excluded from blood-rectal overlap analysis. The healthy control group was small, with only a few individuals. Controls, mild-moderate and acute severe colitis patients were separated by rectal repertoire features, and reduced rectal diversity due to clonal expansions was observed in acute severe colitis. Repertoires were derived from total lymphocyte DNA, so rare subsets such as regulatory T cells may have patterns not reflected. Two rectal CDR3 clonotypes were present in all ulcerative colitis patients and in none of the controls.

Using the immunoSEQ TRB Survey service, rearranged CDR3 beta regions were amplified from genomic DNA with multiplex V and J primers. To keep sequencing depth the same across samples, survey-level depth of up to 500,000 reads per sample was applied. Libraries were purified and pooled, and sequencing was performed on Illumina technology. Under the source paper's analysis protocol: Productive clonality, sample overlap, pairwise scatters, CDR3 beta length, V/D/J gene usage and productiveness were assessed with immunoSEQ online tools. Calculated diversity was defined as the number of unique rearrangements divided by total templates times 100, and Shannon and Simpson indices were additionally computed. For principal component analysis, Z-score normalized data were analyzed with the R prcomp function and the ggbiplot package. Blood-rectal clonal overlap within each subject was quantified with Morisita's index. TCRdb mirrors the immuneACCESS table, restricted to in-frame sequences. Some clones are absent from its copies; in checked studies, under half trace to an unresolved V gene, and the reason for the others is unknown. For V, J and clone size, that table is used; D and trimming come from the DNA. The sample has 55,000 to 65,000 clones on record, about three quarters of them singletons. The ten biggest clones cover around 4.9% of the sample.

No immunosuppressive medication had been given to the ulcerative colitis patients before the diagnostic colonoscopy. A blood sample was obtained concurrently with the colonoscopy. The Wizard kit (Promega) was used to extract genomic DNA from the blood and intestinal samples. The sample taken for sequencing was blood. The rearranged segments are TRBV30 and TRBJ2-1, with the identity of the D gene unclear. The sequence derives from a boy aged 10-17 years with moderate ulcerative colitis. The CDR3 reads as follows: CAWTHYAEQFF. At the DNA level, the sequence is TGTGCCTGGACCCACTACGCCGAGCAGTTCTTC.